This T cell receptor (beta chain) stems from a study of human T cells and chemical hapten exposure. Findings of the study overall: With DPC sensitization, TCRs exceeding 1 in 1000 frequency showed no change.

Germline V CDR1 and CDR2: LGHNA, YNFKEQ. The CDR3 has 14 residues. The J segment lost 6 bases and the V segment lost 2 bases, leaving 4 bases of the junction unmatched. Time point here: patch test 1, 2 weeks after DPC sensitization. Treatment reported: therapeutic diphenylcyclopropenone sensitization with weekly scalp DPC. Unfractionated whole blood yielded the extracted total RNA. MiXCR was run by TCRdb on the RACE reads, yielding one entry per CDR3 protein. Of 150,000 to 200,000 distinct CDR3 sequences in the sample, more than 14% were seen once. As to this clonotype: The antigen remains unidentified.

The chain has TRBV4-2 and TRBJ2-7; 10 positions agree with TRBD1. This clonotype was obtained from a woman aged 25 to 45 with alopecia areata. Some clones in this sample may be carry-over from other donors' samples. The sample here was whole blood, taken in connection with sensitization to the hapten diphenylcyclopropenone (DPC). In DNA, the CDR3 is TGTGCCAGCAGCCAATCTGGACAGGGGGGCGAGCAGTACTTC. Its translation is CASSQSGQGGEQYF.